The source of this T cell receptor beta chain is a study of metastatic and nonmetastatic thyroid tumors. For the study at large: Patients with malignant and benign thyroid disease provided blood and tumor or nodule tissue, whose repertoires were compared. Study outcomes and limitations: Relative to benign nodules, malignant thyroid tumors were reportedly characterized by significantly elevated TCR beta diversity in blood and tumor.

This clone occurred many times. Its antigen is not known. Under the authors' procedure: Variation in CDR3 across clinicopathological groups served as the basis for constructing a distant-metastasis classifier in papillary thyroid cancer. TCRdb re-analyzed the PCR reads using MiXCR. The V and J calls were determined by TCRdb, not by the authors. The sample contains 15,000 to 20,000 clones, around a quarter of which appear only once. There are 14 residues in the CDR3. The germline CDR1 and CDR2 sequences are SNHLY and FYNNEI. The V end was cut by 4 bases, the J end by 6 bases, with 13 bases between. Thyroid surgery was preceded by no treatment in any patient.

The TCR originated in a female donor with papillary thyroid cancer or a benign thyroid nodule (not recorded which). Some clones in this sample may be carry-over from other donors' samples. The rearrangement links TRBV2 to TRBJ1-5; D uncertain. The sequenced sample consisted of tumor tissue. CDR3 protein: CASSVRGVGQPQHF. CDR3 coding DNA: TGTGCCAGCAGTGTACGAGGAGTGGGTCAGCCCCAGCATTTT.